Included here is one T cell receptor (beta chain) sequence, with context. The antigen is not known. CDR1 is LNHDA, CDR2 SQIVND, per germline (reference sequence). V dropped 10 bases and J dropped 2 bases, with 15 bases sitting between them. CDR3 length equals 13 residues. The data stem from a study of cytomegalovirus exposure and HLA in healthy donors. The study, taken as a whole, reports: Researchers reportedly found TCR beta sequences accurately predicted most subjects' HLA-A and HLA-B alleles. Previously analyzed data showed that most TCR beta V segments were productive at a frequency of about 87% or about 30%.

PCR used 60 Vbeta primers and 13 Jbeta primers. The authors' processing: A follow-up analysis tallied around 80 million unique TCR beta chains, roughly 9.9 million shared. TCRdb keeps only in-frame clones here, not all; method: immunoSEQ multiplex PCR. D and trimming come from the DNA, and the V and J calls and clone size come from that table. Here the sample spans some 93,000 clones, 82% being singletons. The chain employs TRBV19 and TRBJ2-7; D is perhaps TRBD2 (6 bases). Sequenced input: PBMCs. The TCR comes from a man aged 50 to 60 in good health and CMV-seronegative. The CDR3 DNA sequence: TGTGCCACTGCAACGCGGGGACCCTACGAGCAGTACTTC. This sequence encodes CATATRGPYEQYF.